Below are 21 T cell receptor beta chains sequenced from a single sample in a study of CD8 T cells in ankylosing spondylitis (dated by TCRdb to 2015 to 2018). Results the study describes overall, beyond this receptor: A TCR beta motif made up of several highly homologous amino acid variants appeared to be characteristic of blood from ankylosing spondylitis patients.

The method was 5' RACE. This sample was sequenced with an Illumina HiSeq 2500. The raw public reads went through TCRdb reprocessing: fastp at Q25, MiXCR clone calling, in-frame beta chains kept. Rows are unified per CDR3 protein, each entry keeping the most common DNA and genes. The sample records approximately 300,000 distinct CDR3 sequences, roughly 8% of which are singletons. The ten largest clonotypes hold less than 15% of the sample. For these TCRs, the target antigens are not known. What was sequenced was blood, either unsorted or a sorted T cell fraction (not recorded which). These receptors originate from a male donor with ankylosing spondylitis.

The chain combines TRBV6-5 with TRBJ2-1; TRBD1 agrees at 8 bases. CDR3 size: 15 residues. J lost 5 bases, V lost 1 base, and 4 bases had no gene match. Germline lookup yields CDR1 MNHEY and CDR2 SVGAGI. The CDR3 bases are TGTGCCAGCAGTTACTATGGACAGGGCGACAATGAGCAGTTCTTC. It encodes CASSYYGQGDNEQFF.

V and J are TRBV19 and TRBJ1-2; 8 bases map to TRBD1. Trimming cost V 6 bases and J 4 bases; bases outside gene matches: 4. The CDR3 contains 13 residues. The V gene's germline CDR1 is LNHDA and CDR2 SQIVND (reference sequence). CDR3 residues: CASSTGQVYGYTF. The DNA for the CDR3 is TGTGCCAGTAGCACGGGACAGGTCTATGGCTACACCTTC.

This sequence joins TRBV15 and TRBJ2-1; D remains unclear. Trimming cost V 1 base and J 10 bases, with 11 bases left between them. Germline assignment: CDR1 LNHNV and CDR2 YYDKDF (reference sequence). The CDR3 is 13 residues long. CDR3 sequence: CATSRAPGGEQFF. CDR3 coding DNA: TGTGCCACCAGCAGAGCCCCAGGCGGAGAGCAGTTCTTC.

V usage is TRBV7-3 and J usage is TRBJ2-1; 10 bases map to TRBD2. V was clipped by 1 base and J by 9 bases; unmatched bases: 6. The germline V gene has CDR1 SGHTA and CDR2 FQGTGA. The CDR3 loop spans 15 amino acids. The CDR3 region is CASSLMASGSREQFF. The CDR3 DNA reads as TGTGCCAGCAGCTTAATGGCTAGCGGGAGTCGTGAGCAGTTCTTC.

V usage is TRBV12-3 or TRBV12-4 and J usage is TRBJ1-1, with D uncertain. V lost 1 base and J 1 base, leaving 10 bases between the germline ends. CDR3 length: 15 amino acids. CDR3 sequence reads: CASSLGNTENTEAFF. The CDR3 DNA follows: TGTGCCAGCAGTTTAGGGAACACAGAGAACACTGAAGCTTTCTTT.

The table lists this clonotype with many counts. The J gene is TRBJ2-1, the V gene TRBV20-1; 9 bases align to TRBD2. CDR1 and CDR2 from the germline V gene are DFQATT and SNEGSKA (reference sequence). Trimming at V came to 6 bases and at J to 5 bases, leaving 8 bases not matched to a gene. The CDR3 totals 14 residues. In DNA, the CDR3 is TGCAGTGCCCTTAGCGGGAGAGCGAACAATGAGCAGTTCTTC. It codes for CSALSGRANNEQFF.

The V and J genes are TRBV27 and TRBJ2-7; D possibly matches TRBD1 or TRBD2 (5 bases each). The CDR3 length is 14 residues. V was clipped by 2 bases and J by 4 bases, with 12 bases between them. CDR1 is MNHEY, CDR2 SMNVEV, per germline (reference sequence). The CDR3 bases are TGTGCCAGCAGTTTAATGGTCGGGGCGTACGAGCAGTACTTC. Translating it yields CASSLMVGAYEQYF.

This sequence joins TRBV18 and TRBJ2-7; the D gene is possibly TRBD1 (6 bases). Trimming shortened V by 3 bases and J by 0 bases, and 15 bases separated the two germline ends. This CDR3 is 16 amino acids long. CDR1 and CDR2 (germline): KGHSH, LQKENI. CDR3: CASSPLPTGFSYEQYF. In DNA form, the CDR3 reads TGTGCCAGCTCACCGCTTCCTACAGGGTTCTCCTACGAGCAGTACTTC.

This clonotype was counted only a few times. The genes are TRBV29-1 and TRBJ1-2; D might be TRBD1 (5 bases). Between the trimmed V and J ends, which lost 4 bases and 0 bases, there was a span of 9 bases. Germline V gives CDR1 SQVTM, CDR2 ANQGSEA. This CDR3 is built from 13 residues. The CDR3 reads CSVGDRANYGYTF. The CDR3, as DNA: TGCAGCGTTGGTGACAGAGCTAACTATGGCTACACCTTC.

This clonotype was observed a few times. The CDR3 loop reads CASSLGGVAGPDTQYF. CDR3 DNA sequence: TGTGCCAGCAGTTTGGGGGGAGTAGCGGGACCAGATACGCAGTATTTT. This chain connects TRBV27 to TRBJ2-3, with TRBD2 identical over 8 bases. The CDR3 sequence is 16 residues long. CDR1 MNHEY and CDR2 SMNVEV come from the germline V gene (reference sequence). Trimming cost V 3 bases and J 4 bases; bases outside gene matches: 9.

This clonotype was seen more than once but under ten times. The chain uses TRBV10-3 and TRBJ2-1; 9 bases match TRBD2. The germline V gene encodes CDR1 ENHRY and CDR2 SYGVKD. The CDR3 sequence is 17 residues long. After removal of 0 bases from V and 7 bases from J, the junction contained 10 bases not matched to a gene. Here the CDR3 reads CAISESGGGRAGNEQFF. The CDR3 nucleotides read TGTGCCATCAGTGAGTCGGGCGGCGGGAGGGCCGGAAATGAGCAGTTCTTC.

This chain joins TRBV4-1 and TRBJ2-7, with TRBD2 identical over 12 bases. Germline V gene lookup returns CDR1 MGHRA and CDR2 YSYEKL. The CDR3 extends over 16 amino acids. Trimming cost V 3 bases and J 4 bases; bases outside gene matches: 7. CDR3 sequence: CASSHLLAGGVYEQYF. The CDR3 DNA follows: TGCGCCAGCAGCCATCTCCTAGCGGGAGGGGTGTACGAGCAGTACTTC.

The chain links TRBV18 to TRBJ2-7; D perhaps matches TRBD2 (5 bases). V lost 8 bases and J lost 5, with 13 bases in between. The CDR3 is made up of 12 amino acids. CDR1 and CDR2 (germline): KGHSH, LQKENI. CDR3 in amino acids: CASNSVGDEQYF. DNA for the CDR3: TGTGCCAGCAATAGCGTTGGAGACGAGCAGTACTTC.

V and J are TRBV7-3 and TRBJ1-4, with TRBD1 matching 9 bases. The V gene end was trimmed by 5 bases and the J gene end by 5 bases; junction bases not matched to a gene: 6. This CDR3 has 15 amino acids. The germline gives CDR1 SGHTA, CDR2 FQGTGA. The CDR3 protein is CASSARTGENEKLFF. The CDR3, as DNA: TGTGCCAGCAGCGCCCGGACAGGGGAAAATGAAAAACTGTTTTTT.

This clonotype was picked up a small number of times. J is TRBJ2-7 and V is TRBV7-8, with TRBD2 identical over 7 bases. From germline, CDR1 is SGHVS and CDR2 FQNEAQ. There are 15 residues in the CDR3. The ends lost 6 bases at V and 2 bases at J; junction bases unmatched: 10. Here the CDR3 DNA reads TGTGCCAGCAGGCGGGGGACTACCCTTGCCTACGAGCAGTACTTC. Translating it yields CASRRGTTLAYEQYF.

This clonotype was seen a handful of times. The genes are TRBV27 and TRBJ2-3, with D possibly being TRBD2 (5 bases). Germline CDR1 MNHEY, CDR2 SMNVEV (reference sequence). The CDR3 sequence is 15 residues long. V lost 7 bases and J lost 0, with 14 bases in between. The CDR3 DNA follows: TGTGCCAGCAAAATCCACCGGACTAGCACAGATACGCAGTATTTT. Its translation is CASKIHRTSTDTQYF.

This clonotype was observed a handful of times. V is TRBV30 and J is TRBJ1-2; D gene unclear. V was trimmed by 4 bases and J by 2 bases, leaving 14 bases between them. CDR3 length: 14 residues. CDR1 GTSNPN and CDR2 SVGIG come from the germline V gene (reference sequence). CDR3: CAWKEQPVNYGYTF. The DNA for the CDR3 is TGTGCCTGGAAGGAGCAGCCCGTGAACTATGGCTACACCTTC.

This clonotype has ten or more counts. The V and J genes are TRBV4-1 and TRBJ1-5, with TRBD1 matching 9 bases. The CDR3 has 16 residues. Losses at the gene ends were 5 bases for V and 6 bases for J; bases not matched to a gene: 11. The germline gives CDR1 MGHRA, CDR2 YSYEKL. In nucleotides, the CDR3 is TGCGCCAGCAGCTATGATACAGGGGGCTCGGCTCAGCCCCAGCATTTT. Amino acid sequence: CASSYDTGGSAQPQHF.

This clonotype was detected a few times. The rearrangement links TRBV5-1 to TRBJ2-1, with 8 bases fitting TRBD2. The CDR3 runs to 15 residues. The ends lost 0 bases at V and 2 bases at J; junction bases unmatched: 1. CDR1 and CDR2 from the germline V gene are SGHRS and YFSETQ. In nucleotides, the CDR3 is TGCGCCAGCAGCTTGGAACTAGCGGCCTACAATGAGCAGTTCTTC. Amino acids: CASSLELAAYNEQFF.

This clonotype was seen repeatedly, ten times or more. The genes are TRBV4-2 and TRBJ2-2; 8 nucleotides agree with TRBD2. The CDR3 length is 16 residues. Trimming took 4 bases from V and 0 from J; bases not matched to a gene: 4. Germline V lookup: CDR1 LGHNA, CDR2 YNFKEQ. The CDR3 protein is CASSRSSGTNTGELFF. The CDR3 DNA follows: TGTGCCAGCAGCCGAAGTAGCGGGACGAACACCGGGGAGCTGTTTTTT.

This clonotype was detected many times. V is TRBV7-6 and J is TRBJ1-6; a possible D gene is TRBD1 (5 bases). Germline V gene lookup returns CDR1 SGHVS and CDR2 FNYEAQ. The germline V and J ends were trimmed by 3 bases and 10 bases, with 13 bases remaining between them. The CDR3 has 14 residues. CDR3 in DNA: TGTGCCAGCAGCTTTCAGACAGAAAGCTCACCCCTCCACTTT. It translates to CASSFQTESSPLHF.